The 28 T cell receptor beta chains below come from one sample, sequenced in a study of shared clonotypes between healthy human individuals. TCRdb's copy holds only in-frame clones and misses some; the assay was immunoSEQ multiplex PCR. This table holds some 2,500,000 clones, 85% to 95% found once. Specimen: naive CD4+ T cells from PBMCs. Subset here: CD45RA+ positively selected. These receptors were obtained from a man between 18 and 29 years old in good health. Some clones in this sample may be carry-over from other donors' samples.

V usage is TRBV5-1 and J usage is TRBJ2-7; weak D call: TRBD1 (6 bases). Germline-derived CDR1 and CDR2 are SGHRS and YFSETQ. The CDR3 contains 17 residues. V was cut by 2 bases and J by 1 base, with 19 bases left in between. The CDR3 loop reads CASSFSTGYPSSYEQYF. As DNA, the CDR3 is TGCGCCAGCAGCTTCAGCACAGGGTACCCTTCATCCTACGAGCAGTACTTC.

V and J are TRBV4-3 and TRBJ1-1; TRBD1 agrees at 8 bases. Trimming took 3 bases from V and 10 from J; bases not matched to a gene: 4. This CDR3 has 12 residues. Germline V gives CDR1 LGHNA, CDR2 YSLEER. Here the CDR3 reads CASSQDRVRAFF. CDR3 in DNA: TGCGCCAGCAGCCAGGACAGGGTGCGAGCTTTCTTT.

The V and J genes are TRBV29-1 and TRBJ2-1, with 7 bases lining up with TRBD1. This CDR3 region has 12 residues. Per the germline V gene, CDR1 is SQVTM and CDR2 is ANQGSEA. The V gene end was trimmed by 3 bases and the J gene end by 8 bases; junction bases not matched to a gene: 4. In DNA, the CDR3 is TGCAGCGTTGATGACAGGGATGATGAGCAGTTCTTC. Translation gives CSVDDRDDEQFF.

This chain uses TRBV6-1 with TRBJ1-3; no reliable D call. The V and J ends lost 8 bases and 0 bases respectively, with 14 bases between them. Germline CDR1 is MNHNS and CDR2 is SASEGT. The CDR3 contains 15 residues. CDR3 sequence reads: CASAENGSSGNTIYF. The DNA for the CDR3 is TGTGCCAGCGCCGAGAATGGGAGCTCTGGAAACACCATATATTTT.

The chain uses TRBV7-3 and TRBJ2-1; possible D gene TRBD2, 6 bases. The ends were cut back, 2 bases at V and 5 bases at J, with 10 bases in the middle. Germline CDR1 SGHTA, CDR2 FQGTGA. This CDR3 is 14 amino acids long. The CDR3 region is CASSLAGPNNEQFF. The DNA for the CDR3 is TGTGCCAGCAGCTTAGCGGGGCCAAACAATGAGCAGTTCTTC.

The rearrangement uses TRBV11-2 and TRBJ2-1; 11 bases are shared with TRBD2. Per germline, CDR1 SGHAT and CDR2 FQNNGV. With 7 bases clipped from V and 9 bases from J, the junction kept 5 bases outside the gene matches. The CDR3 is made up of 13 amino acids. CDR3 nucleotides: TGTGCCAGCATACTAGCGGGGGTCGGTGAGCAGTTCTTC. Protein product: CASILAGVGEQFF.

The chain couples TRBV19 to TRBJ1-1, with D unresolved. V was pared by 1 base and J by 2 bases, with 14 bases between. This CDR3 comprises 16 residues. The germline V gene has CDR1 LNHDA and CDR2 SQIVND (reference sequence). CDR3 coding DNA: TGTGCCAGTAGTATAGGGGGTAAGGTTAAAAACACTGAAGCTTTCTTT. Encoded protein: CASSIGGKVKNTEAFF.

The genes are TRBV5-1 and TRBJ2-3; 10 bases map to TRBD2. This CDR3 contains 16 residues. Germline V gene lookup returns CDR1 SGHRS and CDR2 YFSETQ. V dropped 7 bases and J dropped 2; count of bases not matched to a gene: 10. CDR3 loop: CASGRSGREHTDTQYF. CDR3 DNA sequence: TGCGCCAGCGGTAGGAGCGGGAGGGAACACACAGATACGCAGTATTTT.

This clone was seen a single time. At the DNA level, this CDR3 is encoded by other sequences in the same sample as well. The rearrangement links TRBV28 to TRBJ2-7; the D call may be TRBD1 or TRBD2 (6 bases each). Germline assignment: CDR1 MDHEN and CDR2 SYDVKM. The V end lost 1 base, the J end lost 2 bases, and 9 bases lay between the germline ends. The CDR3 runs to 14 residues. The CDR3 region is CASSLYRGPYEQYF. The CDR3, as DNA: TGTGCCAGCAGTTTATATCGGGGGCCCTACGAGCAGTACTTC.

This clone was recorded once. This chain joins TRBV7-2 and TRBJ2-2; 7 bases agree with TRBD2. The germline CDR1 and CDR2 sequences are SGHTA and FQGNSA. This CDR3 spans 17 amino acids. The trim removed 5 bases at V and 2 bases at J, leaving 11 bases unmatched. DNA for the CDR3: TGTGCCAGCAGCCCAGGTTTACTAGCGTTAAACACCGGGGAGCTGTTTTTT. It specifies CASSPGLLALNTGELFF.

The rearrangement joins TRBV27 to TRBJ1-4; D is unresolved. This CDR3 region has 14 residues. V was trimmed by 11 bases and J by 1 base, leaving 14 bases between them. Per the germline V gene, CDR1 is MNHEY and CDR2 is SMNVEV (reference sequence). The CDR3 reads CALAFRGTNEKLFF. CDR3 DNA: TGTGCCCTTGCTTTCCGGGGAACTAATGAAAAACTGTTTTTT.

The chain joins TRBV9 to TRBJ2-3; D is unresolved. Germline loops: CDR1 SGDLS, CDR2 YYNGEE. The CDR3 contains 14 residues. V dropped 2 bases and J dropped 3 bases, with 10 bases sitting between them. Here the CDR3 DNA reads TGTGCCAGCAGCGTGCGGCCGAGGACAGATACGCAGTATTTT. Translation gives CASSVRPRTDTQYF.

The chain joins TRBV21-1 to TRBJ2-3; the table's D call of TRBD2 was not tested on the DNA. TRBV21-1 is a pseudogene locus. The length of the CDR3 is 18 residues. CDR3 nucleotide sequence: TGTGCCAGCAGCAAATCCTGGCCTCGACTAGAGCCCACAGATACGCAGTATTTT. Encoded protein: CASSKSWPRLEPTDTQYF.

The V gene is TRBV10-1, the J gene TRBJ1-1, with TRBD1 matching 9 bases. The trim removed 2 bases at V and 6 bases at J, leaving 4 bases unmatched. The germline gives CDR1 WNHNN, CDR2 SYGVQD (reference sequence). CDR3 size: 14 residues. The CDR3 DNA reads TGCGCCAGCAGTGAGCCGGGGACAGGGTCTGAAGCTTTCTTT. Protein sequence: CASSEPGTGSEAFF.

The CDR3 protein is CASSWAEATGELFF. The CDR3 region has the DNA TGTGCCAGCAGTTGGGCGGAAGCCACCGGGGAGCTGTTTTTT. V gene TRBV6-6 combines with J gene TRBJ2-2; D ambiguous. V gave up 4 bases and J gave up 4 bases, with 10 bases separating them. Germline V gives CDR1 MNHNY, CDR2 SVGAGI (reference sequence). This CDR3 is built from 14 residues.

The chain recombines TRBV13 with TRBJ2-1; 10 bases line up with TRBD1. The germline V gene has CDR1 PRHDT and CDR2 FYEKMQ (reference sequence). The CDR3 consists of 17 residues. The V and J ends lost 5 bases and 6 bases, in that order; junction bases with no gene match: 13. The CDR3 sequence: CASSLYRQGALSNEQFF. CDR3 sequence (DNA): TGTGCCAGCAGCCTTTATAGACAGGGGGCTCTCTCCAATGAGCAGTTCTTC.

The CDR3 nucleotides are TGTGCCAGCAGGAACTTCCGGGACAGGGTTTCGGGCTACACCTTC. Encoded protein: CASRNFRDRVSGYTF. This chain joins TRBV2 and TRBJ1-2; 9 bases align to TRBD1. Germline trimming cut 6 bases from V and 8 bases from J; bases unmatched to any gene: 13. Per germline, CDR1 SNHLY and CDR2 FYNNEI. CDR3 length equals 15 residues.

This clone was recorded only once. The chain employs TRBV30 and TRBJ2-3; D ambiguous. From germline, CDR1 is GTSNPN and CDR2 SVGIG (reference sequence). Between the trimmed V and J ends, which lost 5 bases and 1 base, there was a span of 13 bases. This CDR3 is 14 amino acids long. The CDR3 DNA is TGTGCCTGGGGTTCCCTCGCTGGCACAGATACGCAGTATTTT. It yields the protein CAWGSLAGTDTQYF.

Of note for this clone: An end of the junction does not agree with germline; a read error may underlie this. The genes are TRBV4-1 and TRBJ2-5, with D perhaps matching TRBD2 (5 bases). The CDR3 has 17 amino acids. Germline CDR1 reads MGHRA; CDR2 reads YSYEKL. This CDR3 reads CASSKDPLALGTETQYF. CDR3 DNA: TGCGCCAGCAGCAAAGACCCCCTAGCATTAGGTACGGAGACCCAGTACTTC.

Details on this clone: A read error may account for a junction end that differs from germline. V is TRBV7-9 and J is TRBJ1-4; TRBD1 aligns across 9 bases. The length of the CDR3 is 17 residues. Germline CDR1 is SEHNR and CDR2 is FQNEAQ (reference sequence). As DNA, the CDR3 is TGTGCCAGCAGCTTTCTTCAGGGGGACAGGGCTAAGGAAAAACTGTTTTTT. This encodes CASSFLQGDRAKEKLFF.

The J gene is TRBJ1-1, the V gene TRBV10-3, with 7 bases identical to TRBD1. J lost 2 bases, V lost 0 bases, and 3 bases had no gene match. Germline CDR1 is ENHRY and CDR2 is SYGVKD. CDR3 length: 15 residues. In DNA form, the CDR3 reads TGTGCCATCAGTGAGTCTGAGGGGGCTAACACTGAAGCTTTCTTT. Translated, it gives CAISESEGANTEAFF.

V and J are TRBV28 and TRBJ2-3; D is perhaps TRBD1 (6 bases). Trimming removed 6 bases from V and 0 bases from J, with 16 bases in between. Germline CDR1 and CDR2: MDHEN and SYDVKM. The CDR3 extends over 16 amino acids. CDR3 DNA: TGTGCCAGCAGACCGAGCACAGGGTCTAGCACAGATACGCAGTATTTT. Protein product: CASRPSTGSSTDTQYF.

This sequence joins TRBV7-9 and TRBJ2-3; D ambiguous. The CDR3 sequence is 12 residues long. CDR1 is SEHNR and CDR2 is FQNEAQ in the germline V gene (reference sequence). V lost 1 base, J lost 7 bases, and 6 bases lay in between. CDR3 sequence (DNA): TGTGCCAGCAGCTTAGGAAGTAATACGCAGTATTTT. Translating it yields CASSLGSNTQYF.

This chain links TRBV28 with TRBJ2-7, with D possibly matching TRBD1 (6 bases). Germline assignment: CDR1 MDHEN and CDR2 SYDVKM. V lost 4 bases, J lost 5 bases, and 21 bases lay in between. The CDR3 covers 16 residues. The CDR3 loop is CASSSLTGARVDEQYF. CDR3 DNA sequence: TGTGCCAGCAGTTCCCTGACAGGCGCCCGTGTAGACGAGCAGTACTTC.

The V and J genes are TRBV28 and TRBJ1-2; D call uncertain. The V end was cut by 8 bases, the J end by 5 bases, with 6 bases between. The CDR3 loop spans 10 amino acids. The V gene's germline CDR1 is MDHEN and CDR2 SYDVKM. The CDR3 DNA sequence: TGTGCCAGCGGAGCGTATGGCTACACCTTC. It translates to CASGAYGYTF.

This clone has just one count. This specimen includes other DNA sequences encoding the same CDR3. V usage is TRBV28 and J usage is TRBJ1-2, with D uncertain. CDR3 length: 13 amino acids. V dropped 3 bases and J dropped 5 bases, with 10 bases sitting between them. In germline, CDR1 is MDHEN, CDR2 SYDVKM. The CDR3 DNA follows: TGTGCCAGCAGTTTGAACAGAGGGTATGGCTACACCTTC. Translation gives CASSLNRGYGYTF.

Only one count was recorded for this clone. This sequence joins TRBV7-9 and TRBJ1-6; 11 bases fit TRBD1. This CDR3 region has 15 residues. V shed 4 bases and J 7 bases; nucleotides not matched to a gene: 3. CDR1 and CDR2 from the germline V gene are SEHNR and FQNEAQ (reference sequence). CDR3 in DNA: TGTGCCAGCAGCTCACGGACAGGGGGCAATTCACCCCTCCACTTT. Its translation: CASSSRTGGNSPLHF. Full variable domain (rest looked up from reference TRBV7-9 and TRBJ1-6): DTGVSQNPRHKITKRGQNVTFRCDPISEHNRLYWYRQTLGQGPEFLTYFQNEAQLEKSRLLSDRFSAERPKGSFSTLEIQRTEQGDSAMYLCASSSRTGGNSPLHFGNGTRLTVT.

The J gene is TRBJ1-4, the V gene TRBV10-3, with D unclear. This CDR3 region has 12 residues. V was trimmed by 3 bases and J by 5 bases, leaving 4 bases between them. Germline lookup yields CDR1 ENHRY and CDR2 SYGVKD. DNA for the CDR3: TGTGCCATCAGTGAAGGGAATGAAAAACTGTTTTTT. It codes for CAISEGNEKLFF.